The present T cell receptor beta chain was sequenced within a study of cytomegalovirus exposure and HLA in healthy donors. The germline CDR1 and CDR2 sequences are MNHEY and SMNVEV (reference sequence). This CDR3 has 14 residues. The V gene lost 5 bases and the J gene lost 4 bases, with 15 bases spanning the gap. Primers: 60 Vbeta forward and 13 Jbeta reverse. Libraries were prepared by immunoSEQ multiplex PCR; TCRdb keeps only in-frame clonotypes and omits some of them. The table lists about 260,000 clones, about 83% of them singletons, with roughly 2% in the top ten. The clonotype originates from a woman aged 40 to 50 in good health and CMV-seropositive. The genes are TRBV27 and TRBJ2-7; maybe TRBD2 (7 bases). Sequencing used PBMCs. DNA of the CDR3: TGTGCCAGCAGTGAAAACGGGGGGCTGTACGAGCAGTACTTC. Its translation is CASSENGGLYEQYF.